This is a list of T cell receptor beta chains from one sample in a study of cytomegalovirus exposure and HLA in healthy donors. The method was immunoSEQ multiplex PCR; TCRdb's version includes in-frame clones alone and lacks a portion of them. The table has over 65,000 clones, about 79% seen once. Sequencing used PBMCs. The receptor set was obtained from a woman between 40 and 50 years old in good health and CMV-seronegative. Both conserved end residues are part of each CDR3. D genes are given only for firm matches. Clone size, where shown, is once, few, many, or a class for clones that have expanded.

J gene: TRBJ1-6
V gene: TRBV5-6
D gene: .
clone size: .
CDR3 DNA: TGTGCCAGCAGCTTGGGGCCAGGGGAGGGTTCACCCCTCCACTTT
CDR3 protein: CASSLGPGEGSPLHF

J gene: TRBJ2-5
V gene: TRBV19
D gene: TRBD2
clone size: .
CDR3 DNA: TGTGCCAGTAGCATCACGGGTGGGACTAGCCTTGGGACCCAGTACTTC
CDR3 protein: CASSITGGTSLGTQYF

J gene: TRBJ1-5
V gene: TRBV2
D gene: .
clone size: .
CDR3 DNA: TGTGCCGGAAAATCAGGGAGCAATCAGCCCCAGCATTTT
CDR3 protein: CAGKSGSNQPQHF

J gene: TRBJ2-7
V gene: TRBV5-1
D gene: TRBD2
clone size: .
CDR3 DNA: TGCGCCAGCAGCTGGACTAGCGGGAGCTACGAGCAGTACTTC
CDR3 protein: CASSWTSGSYEQYF

J gene: TRBJ2-1
V gene: TRBV19
D gene: .
clone size: .
CDR3 DNA: TGTGCCAGTAGTCCTCCAGGGGATGAGCAGTTCTTC
CDR3 protein: CASSPPGDEQFF

J gene: TRBJ2-2
V gene: TRBV7-2
D gene: .
clone size: .
CDR3 DNA: TGTGCCAGCAGCTTCTCTACCGGGGAGCTGTTTTTT
CDR3 protein: CASSFSTGELFF

J gene: TRBJ2-1
V gene: TRBV7-3
D gene: TRBD2
clone size: .
CDR3 DNA: TGTGCCAGCAGCTCCCTAGCGGGAGTACCGCAGGATGAGCAGTTCTTC
CDR3 protein: CASSSLAGVPQDEQFF

J gene: TRBJ2-7
V gene: TRBV4-3
D gene: .
clone size: .
CDR3 DNA: TGCGCCAGCAGCCAAGATACGGGTTCCGTTACCTACGAGCAGTACTTC
CDR3 protein: CASSQDTGSVTYEQYF

J gene: TRBJ1-4
V gene: TRBV30
D gene: TRBD1
clone size: .
CDR3 DNA: TGTGCCTGCTACGTATCAGGGGGAAGTGAAAAACTGTTTTTT
CDR3 protein: CACYVSGGSEKLFF

J gene: TRBJ2-7
V gene: TRBV6-1
D gene: .
clone size: .
CDR3 DNA: TGTGCCAGCAGGACAGGACAGCTCTCCTACGAGCAGTACTTC
CDR3 protein: CASRTGQLSYEQYF

J gene: TRBJ2-1
V gene: TRBV6-5
D gene: .
clone size: .
CDR3 DNA: TGTGCCAGCAGTTACGGGAGCTCCTACAATGAGCAGTTCTTC
CDR3 protein: CASSYGSSYNEQFF

J gene: TRBJ2-2
V gene: TRBV9
D gene: .
clone size: few
CDR3 DNA: TGTGCCAGCAGCGTATGGACGGGAAGCACCGGGGAGCTGTTTTTT
CDR3 protein: CASSVWTGSTGELFF

J gene: TRBJ1-1
V gene: TRBV12-5
D gene: TRBD1
clone size: once
CDR3 DNA: TGTGCTAGTGTCTCACAGGGGGTGAACACTGAAGCTTTCTTT
CDR3 protein: CASVSQGVNTEAFF

J gene: TRBJ2-3
V gene: TRBV6-1
D gene: TRBD2
clone size: few
CDR3 DNA: TGTGCCAGCAGTCCGACTAGCTCGAGCTATACGCAGTATTTT
CDR3 protein: CASSPTSSSYTQYF

J gene: TRBJ2-2
V gene: TRBV7-8
D gene: .
clone size: .
CDR3 DNA: TGTGCCAGCAGAGGGAAGGGGCGGAACACCGGGGAGCTGTTTTTT
CDR3 protein: CASRGKGRNTGELFF

J gene: TRBJ2-2
V gene: TRBV5-4
D gene: .
clone size: .
CDR3 DNA: TGCGCCAGCAGCCGGAGCATGGCCGGGACCGGGGAGCTGTTTTTT
CDR3 protein: CASSRSMAGTGELFF

J gene: TRBJ2-1
V gene: TRBV12-5
D gene: TRBD2
clone size: .
CDR3 DNA: TGTGCTAGTAGGGGGGCCGGGAGTAGCGGGGCTTACTACAATGAGCAGTTCTTC
CDR3 protein: CASRGAGSSGAYYNEQFF

J gene: TRBJ2-7
V gene: TRBV15
D gene: TRBD1
clone size: .
CDR3 DNA: TGTGCCACCAGTCATGACAGGGTGGGCTACGAGCAGTACTTC
CDR3 protein: CATSHDRVGYEQYF

J gene: TRBJ1-2
V gene: TRBV9
D gene: .
clone size: .
CDR3 DNA: TGTGCCAGCAGCCCCCGGACAGCCACTGTTTATGGCTACACCTTC
CDR3 protein: CASSPRTATVYGYTF

J gene: TRBJ2-1
V gene: TRBV14
D gene: TRBD2
clone size: .
CDR3 DNA: TGTGCCAGCAGCATACTAGCGGGAGGGGGTGAGCAGTTCTTC
CDR3 protein: CASSILAGGGEQFF

J gene: TRBJ2-2
V gene: TRBV7-3
D gene: TRBD2
clone size: .
CDR3 DNA: TGTGCCAGCAGCCCCGATAGCGGGAGGACCGGGGAGCTGTTTTTT
CDR3 protein: CASSPDSGRTGELFF

J gene: TRBJ2-2
V gene: TRBV30
D gene: .
clone size: .
CDR3 DNA: TGTGCCTGGAGCGTCGATCCTAGGAGGGCCGGGGAGCTGTTTTTT
CDR3 protein: CAWSVDPRRAGELFF

J gene: TRBJ2-2
V gene: TRBV7-8
D gene: TRBD2
clone size: once
CDR3 DNA: TGTGCCAGCAGCCCAGCCGGGACTAGCGCTGCCGGGGAGCTGTTTTTT
CDR3 protein: CASSPAGTSAAGELFF

J gene: TRBJ1-1
V gene: TRBV4-1
D gene: TRBD1
clone size: few
CDR3 DNA: TGCGCCAGCAGCCACCAGGGGGCGTACACTGAAGCTTTCTTT
CDR3 protein: CASSHQGAYTEAFF

J gene: TRBJ1-2
V gene: TRBV10-3
D gene: TRBD1
clone size: few
CDR3 DNA: TGTGCCATCGGGACAGGAGATACTAACTATGGCTACACCTTC
CDR3 protein: CAIGTGDTNYGYTF

J gene: TRBJ1-2
V gene: TRBV27
D gene: TRBD1
clone size: .
CDR3 DNA: TGTGCCAGCAGGCCGACAGGGGGCAACTATGGCTACACCTTC
CDR3 protein: CASRPTGGNYGYTF

J gene: TRBJ2-3
V gene: TRBV7-3
D gene: TRBD1
clone size: once
CDR3 DNA: TGTGCCAGCAGCAAAGGACAGGCAGATACGCAGTATTTT
CDR3 protein: CASSKGQADTQYF

J gene: TRBJ2-5
V gene: TRBV6-1
D gene: TRBD2
clone size: .
CDR3 DNA: TGTGCCAGCAGTTGGGCTAGCGGGAACCAAGAGACCCAGTACTTC
CDR3 protein: CASSWASGNQETQYF

J gene: TRBJ1-2
V gene: TRBV18
D gene: .
clone size: .
CDR3 DNA: TGTGCCAGCTCACCACCCCTTGAGGGCAACTATGGCTACACCTTC
CDR3 protein: CASSPPLEGNYGYTF